This T cell receptor (beta chain) is drawn from a study of blood T cell repertoires in COVID-19 (dated by TCRdb to the early 2020s). About the investigation overall: Samples covering the acute and convalescent phases of COVID-19 were provided by collaborators in the United States, Italy and Spain. The sample metadata nearly always contained a de-identified subject ID, COVID-19 status, age in years and sex. Where available, HLA class I and class II types were obtained from metadata supplied by the sample provider rather than from assay-based typing. The material from the prospective study consisted of cDNA or gDNA derived from T cells, B-cell-depleted T cells, or PBMCs. Subjects who had been exposed to COVID-19, were actively infected with it, or had recovered from it provided the deeply sampled blood TCRbeta repertoires that made up the dataset. The repertoires were made available in a free public database intended to serve as a resource for research on the immune response to SARS-CoV-2. Samples came from the ongoing ImmuneRACE study (first 160 participants) plus 1,254 subjects from 6 global collaborators. What the authors observed across the whole study: Clinical and demographic metadata were provided uncurated, with the amount varying by source and participant.

The V end loses 6 bases and the J end loses 4 bases, and a stretch of 15 bases separates them. From the cysteine through the phenylalanine, the CDR3 covers 14 amino acids. Just CDR3 DNA is preserved here, 42 bases in frame from base 1. CDR1 is given as SNHLY and CDR2 as FYNNEI, both from the germline V gene. The immunoSEQ Assay, a bias-controlled multiplex PCR, was used to amplify TCRbeta CDR3 regions from genomic DNA. Turning to the authors' computational methods: Nucleated cell counts per sample were estimated from amplification of reference gene primers within the assay. To quantify the absolute abundance of each unique TCRbeta CDR3 rearrangement, sequence reads were collapsed and filtered. For each sample, productive Simpson clonality was calculated as the square root of Simpson's diversity index across productive rearrangements. Here the immuneACCESS table is served through TCRdb, limited to in-frame sequences with V and J called. Missing clones are a known gap in these copies; in checked studies unresolved V genes cover under half, and the rest lacks a known reason. The DNA was the basis for D and trimming; V, J and clone size are from that table. This sample gives more than 130,000 clones in total; 70% to 85% of them show up just once. The ten largest clonotypes hold approximately 5.8% of the sample.

Whole blood was collected in K2EDTA tubes by collaborating institutions according to the institutions' own protocols. For TCRbeta analysis, collaborators shipped samples as frozen whole blood, isolated PBMCs, or DNA extracted from either of those sample types. Concerning this clone itself: Its target antigen remains unknown. Within one base of it there is no much larger clone, and no base qualities were kept.

What was sequenced was peripheral blood. The rearrangement combines TRBV2 with TRBJ1-1; perhaps TRBD1 is the D gene, with 5 bases matching. The TCR originated in a human donor in a cohort sampled during active COVID-19. The CDR3 region reads CASRMSGRGTEAFF. The nucleotide sequence is TGTGCCAGCAGAATGTCGGGTAGGGGCACTGAAGCTTTCTTT.